The T cell receptor (beta chain) described here comes from a study of cytomegalovirus exposure and HLA in healthy donors. The PCR used 60 Vbeta and 13 Jbeta primers. The table came from immunoSEQ multiplex PCR; TCRdb's copy has only in-frame clones and leaves some out. The sample lists over 110,000 clones, approximately 83% seen once, with around 2.4% in the top ten. The CDR3 loop spans 13 amino acids. Germline V gene lookup returns CDR1 SNHLY and CDR2 FYNNEI. V shed 11 bases and J 7 bases; nucleotides not matched to a gene: 9. Sequences were obtained from PBMCs. The chain carries TRBV2 and TRBJ2-1, with 9 bases aligning to TRBD1. This sequence originates from a male donor in good health and CMV-seronegative. The CDR3 nucleotides read TGTGCCGGAATCGACAGGGGGTTGAATGAGCAGTTCTTC. Its translation is CAGIDRGLNEQFF.